The TCR beta chain described here comes from a study of prognosis after radiotherapy for stage I lung cancer. Study in general: Among the non-small cell lung cancer patients, all were considered medically inoperable.

From genomic DNA, TCR beta CDR3 was amplified by two-round multiplex PCR. Primers specific to each TRBV and TRBJ gene drove first-round PCR. The second round of PCR employed universal primers. TCRdb re-derived calls from the multiplex PCR reads in MiXCR, one entry per CDR3 protein. This table holds around 14,000 distinct CDR3 sequences, about 37% found once. Whole-study results and caveats: Patients with and without metastases reportedly differed in TRBV and TRBJ gene usage frequencies. Post-therapy Shannon entropy was lower in patients developing distant metastases following stereotactic body radiation therapy.

V shed 5 bases and J shed 7 bases, with 15 bases lying between them. The CDR3 consists of 14 residues. Germline V gene sequence: CDR1 MNHNS, CDR2 SASEGT. This clonotype has a count of ten or more. Its antigen is currently unknown. The gene calls are TRBV6-1 and TRBJ1-3; D is uncertain. Sequencing used PBMCs, obtained before or after stereotactic body radiation therapy (not recorded which). This clonotype was obtained from a donor aged 50 or older with non-small cell lung cancer. The CDR3 protein is CASSKEIRSNTIYF. In DNA, the CDR3 is TGTGCCAGCAGTAAGGAGATACGCTCCAACACCATATATTTT.